This is a list of T cell receptor beta chains from one sample in a study of cytomegalovirus exposure and HLA in healthy donors. The assay was immunoSEQ multiplex PCR, and TCRdb's table has in-frame clones only and misses some. This sample yields about 220,000 clones, of which about 80% are seen a single time; approximately 1.8% belongs to the top ten. The sequencing sample was made of PBMCs. The origin of the receptors is a male donor in good health and CMV-seronegative. CDR3s include the opening cysteine and the closing phenylalanine or tryptophan.

TRBV27,TRBJ2-1,CASSLWTSNEQFF
TRBV6-1,TRBJ1-2,CASSILGYGYTF
TRBV7-8,TRBJ1-1,CASRPTQGAGTEAFF
TRBV6-5,TRBJ1-5,CASRTGTSNQPQHF
TRBV27,TRBJ2-2,CASSSPLEANTGELFF
TRBV7-9,TRBJ2-7,CASRNDGTGSYEQYF
TRBV7-9,TRBJ1-4,CASRSDRAYSTNEKLFF
TRBV9,TRBJ2-7,CASSVGSAGNYEQYF
TRBV14,TRBJ2-7,CASSQDLTGQYEQYF
TRBV28,-,CASSSRTSGYYEQYF
TRBV19,TRBJ1-1,CASSTDRKNTEAFF
TRBV28,TRBJ2-7,CAAGQALSSYEQYF
TRBV28,TRBJ2-1,CASLRGLNEQFF
TRBV7-9,TRBJ2-2,CASSPPQGRSTGELFF
TRBV13,TRBJ2-4,CASSPWTGPQYF
TRBV27,-,CASSLAGVVNEQYF
TRBV5-1,TRBJ2-7,CASNPLAGGPYEQYF
TRBV5-1,TRBJ1-1,CASSLARGRGTEAFF
TRBV2,TRBJ2-7,CASSDPSGKLYEQYF
TRBV27,TRBJ2-3,CASSFPRSTDTQYF
TRBV5-1,TRBJ2-5,CASSLGPGGEETQYF
TRBV5-8,TRBJ2-1,CASSWGTGRGVNNEQFF
TRBV30,TRBJ1-6,CAWSEDNNSPLHF
TRBV5-1,TRBJ2-1,CASSPTRGGGGQVNEQFF
TRBV18,TRBJ1-4,CASSPLARGEKLFF
TRBV5-1,TRBJ2-7,CASSADRGTYEQYF
TRBV11-3,TRBJ1-1,CASSLDTSTEAFF
TRBV14,TRBJ2-7,CASSLRRSGERAEQYF
TRBV5-1,TRBJ2-3,CASGGGSTDTQYF
TRBV9,TRBJ2-5,CASSSTSTVVQETQYF
TRBV28,TRBJ1-5,CASITYGSAHSNQPQHF
TRBV7-9,TRBJ2-5,CASSFRGKETQYF